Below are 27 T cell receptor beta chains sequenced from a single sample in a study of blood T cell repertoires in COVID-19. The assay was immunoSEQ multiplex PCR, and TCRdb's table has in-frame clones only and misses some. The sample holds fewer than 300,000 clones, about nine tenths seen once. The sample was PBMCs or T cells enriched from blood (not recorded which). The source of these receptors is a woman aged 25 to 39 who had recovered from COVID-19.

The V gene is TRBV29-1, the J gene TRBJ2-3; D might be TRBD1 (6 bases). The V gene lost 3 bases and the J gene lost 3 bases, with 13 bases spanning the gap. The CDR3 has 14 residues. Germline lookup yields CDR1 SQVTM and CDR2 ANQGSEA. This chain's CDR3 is CSVEAPQGTDTQYF. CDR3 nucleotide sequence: TGCAGCGTTGAGGCCCCCCAGGGGACAGATACGCAGTATTTT.

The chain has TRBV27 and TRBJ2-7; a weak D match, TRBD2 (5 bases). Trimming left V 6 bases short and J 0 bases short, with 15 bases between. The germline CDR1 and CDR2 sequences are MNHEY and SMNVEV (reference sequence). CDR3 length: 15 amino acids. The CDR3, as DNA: TGTGCCAGCAGGATCCGGGGAATAGGCTCCTACGAGCAGTACTTC. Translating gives CASRIRGIGSYEQYF.

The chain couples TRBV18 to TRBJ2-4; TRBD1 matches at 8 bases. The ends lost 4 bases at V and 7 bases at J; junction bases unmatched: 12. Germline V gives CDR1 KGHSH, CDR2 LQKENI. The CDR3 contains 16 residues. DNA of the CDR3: TGTGCCAGCTCACTTAACGCCAGGGGGCTAGGGAACATTCAGTACTTC. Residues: CASSLNARGLGNIQYF. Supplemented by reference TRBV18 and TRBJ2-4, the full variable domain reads NAGVMQNPRHLVRRRGQEARLRCSPMKGHSHVYWYRQLPEEGLKFMVYLQKENIIDESGMPKERFSAEFPKEGPSILRIQQVVRGDSAAYFCASSLNARGLGNIQYFGAGTRLSVL.

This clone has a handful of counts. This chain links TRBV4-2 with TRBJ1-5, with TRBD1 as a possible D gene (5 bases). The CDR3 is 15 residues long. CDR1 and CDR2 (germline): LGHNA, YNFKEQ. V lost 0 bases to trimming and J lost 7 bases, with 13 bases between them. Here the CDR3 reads CASSQEGTIGQPQHF. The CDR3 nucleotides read TGTGCCAGCAGCCAAGAAGGGACTATTGGCCAGCCCCAGCATTTT.

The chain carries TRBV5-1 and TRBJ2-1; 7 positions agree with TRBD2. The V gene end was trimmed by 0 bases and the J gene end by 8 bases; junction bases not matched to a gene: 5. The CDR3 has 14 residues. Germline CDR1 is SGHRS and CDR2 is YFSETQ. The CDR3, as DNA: TGCGCCAGCAGCTTGGTGGGAGGGCCGGATGAGCAGTTCTTC. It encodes CASSLVGGPDEQFF.

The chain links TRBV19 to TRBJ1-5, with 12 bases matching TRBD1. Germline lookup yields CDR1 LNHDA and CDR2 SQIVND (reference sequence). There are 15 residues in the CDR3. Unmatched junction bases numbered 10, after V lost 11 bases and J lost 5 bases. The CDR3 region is CASMRGQGAYQPQHF. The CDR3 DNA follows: TGTGCCTCCATGAGGGGACAGGGGGCATATCAGCCCCAGCATTTT.

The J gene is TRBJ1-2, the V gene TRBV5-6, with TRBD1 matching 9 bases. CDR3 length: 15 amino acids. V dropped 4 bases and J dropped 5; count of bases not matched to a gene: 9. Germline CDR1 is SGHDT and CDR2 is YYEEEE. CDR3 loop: CASSRDRGNFYGYTF. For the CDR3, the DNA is TGTGCCAGCAGCCGCGACAGGGGGAACTTTTATGGCTACACCTTC.

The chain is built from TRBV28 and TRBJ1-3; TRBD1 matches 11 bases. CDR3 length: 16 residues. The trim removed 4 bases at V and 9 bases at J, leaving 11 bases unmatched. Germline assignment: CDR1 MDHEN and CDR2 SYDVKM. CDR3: CASSSPPDRGQSTIYF. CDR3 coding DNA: TGTGCCAGCAGTTCCCCTCCGGACAGGGGGCAGAGCACCATATATTTT.

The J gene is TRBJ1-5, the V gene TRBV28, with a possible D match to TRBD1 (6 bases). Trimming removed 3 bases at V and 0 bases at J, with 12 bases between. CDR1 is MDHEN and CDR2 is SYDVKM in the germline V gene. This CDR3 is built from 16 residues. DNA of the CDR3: TGTGCCAGCAGTTTCGGACAGCCTCCTAGCAATCAGCCCCAGCATTTT. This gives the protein CASSFGQPPSNQPQHF.

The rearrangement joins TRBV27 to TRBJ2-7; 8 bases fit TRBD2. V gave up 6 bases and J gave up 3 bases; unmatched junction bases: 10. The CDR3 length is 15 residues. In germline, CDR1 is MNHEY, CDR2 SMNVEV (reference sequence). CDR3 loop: CASSPGLAMVYEQYF. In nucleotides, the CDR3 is TGTGCCAGCAGCCCAGGACTAGCTATGGTCTACGAGCAGTACTTC.

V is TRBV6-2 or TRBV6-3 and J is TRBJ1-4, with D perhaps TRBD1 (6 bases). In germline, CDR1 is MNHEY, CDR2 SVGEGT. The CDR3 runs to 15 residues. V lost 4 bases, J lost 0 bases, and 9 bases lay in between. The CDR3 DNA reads TGTGCCAGCAGTTCGGACAGTGCAACTAATGAAAAACTGTTTTTT. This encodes CASSSDSATNEKLFF.

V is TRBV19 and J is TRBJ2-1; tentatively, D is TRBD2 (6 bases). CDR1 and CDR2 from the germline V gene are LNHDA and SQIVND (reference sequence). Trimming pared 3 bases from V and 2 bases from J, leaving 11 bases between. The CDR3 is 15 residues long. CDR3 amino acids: CASSMITGAYNEQFF. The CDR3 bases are TGTGCCAGTAGTATGATCACGGGAGCCTACAATGAGCAGTTCTTC. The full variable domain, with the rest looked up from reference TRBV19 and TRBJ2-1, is DGGITQSPKYLFRKEGQNVTLSCEQNLNHDAMYWYRQDPGQGLRLIYYSQIVNDFQKGDIAEGYSVSREKKESFPLTVTSAQKNPTAFYLCASSMITGAYNEQFFGPGTRLTVL.

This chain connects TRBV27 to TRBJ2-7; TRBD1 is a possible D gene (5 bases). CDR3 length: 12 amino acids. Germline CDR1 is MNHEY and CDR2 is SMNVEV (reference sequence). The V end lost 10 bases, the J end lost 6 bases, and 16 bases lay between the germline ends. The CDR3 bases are TGTGCCACCACGGACATCTTCGGCGAGCAGTACTTC. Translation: CATTDIFGEQYF.

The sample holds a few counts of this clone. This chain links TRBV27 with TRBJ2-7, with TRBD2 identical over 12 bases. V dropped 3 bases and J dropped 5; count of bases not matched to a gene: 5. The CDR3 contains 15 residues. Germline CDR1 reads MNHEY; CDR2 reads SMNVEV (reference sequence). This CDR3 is CASSFQGLAGHEQYF. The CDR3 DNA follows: TGTGCCAGCAGTTTCCAGGGACTAGCGGGTCACGAGCAGTACTTC.

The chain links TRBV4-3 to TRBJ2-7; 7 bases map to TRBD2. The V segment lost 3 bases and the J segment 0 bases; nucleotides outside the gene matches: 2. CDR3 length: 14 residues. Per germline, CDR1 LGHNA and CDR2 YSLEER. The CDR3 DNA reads TGCGCCAGCAGCCAGGGCGGGAGCTCCTACGAGCAGTACTTC. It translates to CASSQGGSSYEQYF.

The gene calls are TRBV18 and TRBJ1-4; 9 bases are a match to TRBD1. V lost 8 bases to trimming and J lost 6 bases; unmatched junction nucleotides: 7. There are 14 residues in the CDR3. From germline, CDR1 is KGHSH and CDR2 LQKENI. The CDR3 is CASAKTGGDEKLFF. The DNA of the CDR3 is TGTGCCAGCGCGAAGACAGGGGGTGATGAAAAACTGTTTTTT.

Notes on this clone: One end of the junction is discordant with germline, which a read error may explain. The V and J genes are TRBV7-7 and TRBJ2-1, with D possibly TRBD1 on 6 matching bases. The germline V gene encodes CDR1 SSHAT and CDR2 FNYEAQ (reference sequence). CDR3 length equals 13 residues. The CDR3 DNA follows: TGTGCTAGCAGCCACGGACAGATCAATGAGCAGTTCTTC. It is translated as CASSHGQINEQFF.

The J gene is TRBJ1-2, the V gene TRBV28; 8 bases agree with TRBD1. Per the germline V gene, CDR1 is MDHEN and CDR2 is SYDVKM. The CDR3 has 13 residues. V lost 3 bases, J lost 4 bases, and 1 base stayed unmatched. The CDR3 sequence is CASSLDRVYGYTF. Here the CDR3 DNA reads TGTGCCAGCAGTTTGGACAGGGTCTATGGCTACACCTTC.

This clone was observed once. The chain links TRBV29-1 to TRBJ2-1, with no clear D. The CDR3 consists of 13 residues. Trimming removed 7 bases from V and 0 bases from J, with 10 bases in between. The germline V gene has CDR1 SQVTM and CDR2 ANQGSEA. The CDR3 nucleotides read TGCAGCGCCGTCCGGAGCTCCTACAATGAGCAGTTCTTC. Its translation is CSAVRSSYNEQFF.

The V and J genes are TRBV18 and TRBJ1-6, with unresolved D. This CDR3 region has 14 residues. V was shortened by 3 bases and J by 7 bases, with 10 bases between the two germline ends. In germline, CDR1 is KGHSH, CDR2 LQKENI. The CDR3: CASSPSSGNSPLHF. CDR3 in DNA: TGTGCCAGCTCACCGTCCAGCGGGAATTCACCCCTCCACTTT. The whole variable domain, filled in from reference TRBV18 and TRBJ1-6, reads NAGVMQNPRHLVRRRGQEARLRCSPMKGHSHVYWYRQLPEEGLKFMVYLQKENIIDESGMPKERFSAEFPKEGPSILRIQQVVRGDSAAYFCASSPSSGNSPLHFGNGTRLTVT.

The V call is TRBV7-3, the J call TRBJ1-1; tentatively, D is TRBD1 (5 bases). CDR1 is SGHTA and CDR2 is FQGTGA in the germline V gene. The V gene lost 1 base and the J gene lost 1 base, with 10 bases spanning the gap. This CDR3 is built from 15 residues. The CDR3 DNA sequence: TGTGCCAGCAGCTTAATGGGGCGCGGGAACACTGAAGCTTTCTTT. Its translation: CASSLMGRGNTEAFF.

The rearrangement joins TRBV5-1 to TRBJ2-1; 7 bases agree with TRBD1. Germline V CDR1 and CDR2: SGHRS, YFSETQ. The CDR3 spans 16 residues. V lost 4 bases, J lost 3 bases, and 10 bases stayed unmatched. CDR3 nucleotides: TGCGCCAGCAGCCCCAAACAGGGGCCCCACTACAATGAGCAGTTCTTC. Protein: CASSPKQGPHYNEQFF.

The CDR3: CASSTFAGRETQYF. CDR3 in DNA: TGTGCCAGTAGTACATTCGCGGGTCGGGAGACCCAGTACTTC. The chain employs TRBV19 and TRBJ2-5, with D perhaps matching TRBD2 (5 bases). Germline CDR1 LNHDA, CDR2 SQIVND (reference sequence). This CDR3 has 14 residues. Between the trimmed V and J ends, which lost 4 bases and 5 bases, there was a span of 14 bases. Full variable domain (missing parts from reference TRBV19 and TRBJ2-5): DGGITQSPKYLFRKEGQNVTLSCEQNLNHDAMYWYRQDPGQGLRLIYYSQIVNDFQKGDIAEGYSVSREKKESFPLTVTSAQKNPTAFYLCASSTFAGRETQYFGPGTRLLVL.

CDR3 amino acids: CASLFSPSGAYNEQFF. The CDR3 region has the DNA TGTGCCAGCTTGTTCTCCCCTAGCGGAGCCTACAATGAGCAGTTCTTC. This chain links TRBV11-1 with TRBJ2-1, with 7 nucleotides matching TRBD2. CDR1 and CDR2 from the germline V gene are SGHAT and FQDESV (reference sequence). V lost 8 bases to trimming and J lost 2 bases; unmatched junction nucleotides: 12. CDR3 length: 16 amino acids.

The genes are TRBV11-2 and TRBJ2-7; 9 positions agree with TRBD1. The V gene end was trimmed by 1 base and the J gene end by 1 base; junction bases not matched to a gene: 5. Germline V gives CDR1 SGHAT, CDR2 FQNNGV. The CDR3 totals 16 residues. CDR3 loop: CASSLGGTGMSYEQYF. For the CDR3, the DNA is TGTGCCAGCAGCTTAGGGGGGACAGGGATGTCCTACGAGCAGTACTTC.

CDR3 nucleotide sequence: TGTGCCAGCAGTCCCCTAGCGGGAGGTTCCTACGAGCAGTACTTC. It specifies CASSPLAGGSYEQYF. The rearrangement links TRBV2 to TRBJ2-7, with 11 positions matching TRBD2. CDR1 is SNHLY and CDR2 is FYNNEI in the germline V gene. The CDR3 has 15 amino acids. Unmatched junction bases numbered 4, after V lost 5 bases and J lost 1 base.

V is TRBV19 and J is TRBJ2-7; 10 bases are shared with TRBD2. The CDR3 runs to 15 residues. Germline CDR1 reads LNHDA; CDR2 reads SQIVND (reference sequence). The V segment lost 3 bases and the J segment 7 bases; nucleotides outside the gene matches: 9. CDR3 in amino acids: CASSIGGTSAEEQYF. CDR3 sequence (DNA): TGTGCCAGTAGTATCGGTGGGACTAGCGCCGAAGAGCAGTACTTC.